The source of this T cell receptor (beta chain) is a study of control samples from healthy donors and cancer patients. Sequencing used immunoSEQ multiplex PCR; TCRdb keeps in-frame clones, though not all of them. Here the sample spans 100,000 to 150,000 clones, about nine tenths being singletons. From germline, CDR1 is MNHEY and CDR2 SMNVEV (reference sequence). CDR3 length: 12 residues. The trim removed 5 bases at V and 6 bases at J, leaving 3 bases unmatched. This TCR derives from a man aged 40-49 years in good health. The sample comprised blood. This chain connects TRBV27 to TRBJ1-1, with TRBD1 matching 7 bases. CDR3 bases: TGTGCCAGCAGTCAAGGGGGCTCTGAAGCTTTCTTT. This codes for CASSQGGSEAFF.